These 26 T cell receptor beta chains share one sample of origin, sequenced in a study of T cell responses to AZD1222 COVID-19 vaccine. The data were produced by immunoSEQ multiplex PCR, yet TCRdb's version contains in-frame clones alone and is incomplete. The sample records nearly 110,000 clones, 75% to 95% being singletons. This specimen consisted of peripheral blood, obtained 28 days after the second AZD1222 dose. These receptors were collected from an adult who received the AZD1222 COVID-19 vaccine.

As regards this clone: The sample contains more than one DNA sequence encoding this CDR3. The CDR3 loop is CASSLTGSSYEQYF. CDR3 in DNA: TGTGCCAGCAGCTTAACAGGGAGCTCCTACGAGCAGTACTTC. This chain uses TRBV5-6 with TRBJ2-7; D possibly corresponds to TRBD1 (6 bases). The CDR3 covers 14 residues. Germline values: CDR1 SGHDT, CDR2 YYEEEE. Trimming pared 2 bases from V and 0 bases from J, leaving 9 bases between. Full variable domain (remainder filled in from reference TRBV5-6 and TRBJ2-7): DAGVTQSPTHLIKTRGQQVTLRCSPKSGHDTVSWYQQALGQGPQFIFQYYEEEERQRGNFPDRFSGHQFPNYSSELNVNALLLGDSALYLCASSLTGSSYEQYFGPGTRLTVT.

V gene TRBV5-1 combines with J gene TRBJ1-1; perhaps TRBD1 as D (5 bases). This CDR3 spans 17 amino acids. Germline lookup yields CDR1 SGHRS and CDR2 YFSETQ. Trimming shortened V by 0 bases and J by 2 bases, and 17 bases separated the two germline ends. The CDR3 sequence: CASSLAGGWEGNTEAFF. CDR3 nucleotides: TGCGCCAGCAGCTTGGCCGGGGGTTGGGAGGGCAACACTGAAGCTTTCTTT.

The chain recombines TRBV19 with TRBJ2-1; maybe TRBD1 (5 bases). Between the trimmed V and J ends, which lost 5 bases and 6 bases, there was a span of 17 bases. The CDR3 length is 15 residues. In germline, CDR1 is LNHDA, CDR2 SQIVND (reference sequence). The CDR3 DNA follows: TGTGCCAGTAGTCAGACAGACCTCTTACTCAATGAGCAGTTCTTC. Protein product: CASSQTDLLLNEQFF.

This chain links TRBV12-5 with TRBJ2-2; 9 bases fit TRBD2. The CDR3 has 16 amino acids. V was pared by 6 bases and J by 9 bases, with 14 bases of the junction left unmatched. CDR1 and CDR2 (germline): LGHNT, FRNRAP. CDR3 nucleotide sequence: TGTGCTAGTGGCCCCCGACTAGCGGAAGAGGAGAGGGAGCTGTTTTTT. It yields the protein CASGPRLAEEERELFF.

In this sample, this clone turned up a few times. The chain recombines TRBV7-2 with TRBJ2-1; a possible D gene is TRBD2 (5 bases). The CDR3 spans 13 residues. Germline loops: CDR1 SGHTA, CDR2 FQGNSA. V lost 5 bases and J 7 bases, leaving 12 bases between the germline ends. This CDR3 reads CASSLTGINEQFF. The CDR3, as DNA: TGTGCCAGCAGCCTCACCGGGATAAATGAGCAGTTCTTC.

The chain carries TRBV19 and TRBJ2-1; D not resolved. CDR1 and CDR2 from the germline V gene are LNHDA and SQIVND (reference sequence). The CDR3 totals 13 residues. Trimming took 2 bases from V and 3 from J, leaving 5 bases between them. CDR3 sequence: CASSITDYNEQFF. As DNA, the CDR3 is TGTGCCAGTAGTATAACAGACTACAATGAGCAGTTCTTC.

This chain joins TRBV13 and TRBJ1-1, with 7 bases identical to TRBD1. The CDR3 contains 14 residues. Per the germline V gene, CDR1 is PRHDT and CDR2 is FYEKMQ (reference sequence). V was pared by 1 base and J by 1 base, with 0 bases of the junction left unmatched. For the CDR3, the DNA is TGTGCCAGCAGCTTAGCAGGGGGGAACACTGAAGCTTTCTTT. Residues: CASSLAGGNTEAFF.

V is TRBV5-1 and J is TRBJ2-1; D is possibly TRBD1 (6 bases). V lost 1 base to trimming and J lost 10 bases, with 18 bases between them. This CDR3 region has 15 residues. Germline CDR1 reads SGHRS; CDR2 reads YFSETQ. CDR3 protein: CASSLTVGGGDEQFF. The CDR3 nucleotides are TGCGCCAGCAGCTTGACAGTCGGTGGGGGCGACGAGCAGTTCTTC.

This clone was counted only a few times. The rearrangement uses TRBV27 and TRBJ2-7, with 9 bases fitting TRBD1. Germline lookup yields CDR1 MNHEY and CDR2 SMNVEV (reference sequence). The V segment lost 0 bases and the J segment 3 bases; nucleotides outside the gene matches: 6. The CDR3 has 16 amino acids. The CDR3 sequence is CASSLSSGTGIYEQYF. The CDR3 bases are TGTGCCAGCAGTTTATCCTCCGGGACAGGGATCTACGAGCAGTACTTC.

This chain uses TRBV4-1 with TRBJ2-2, with 8 bases matching TRBD2. Germline CDR1 reads MGHRA; CDR2 reads YSYEKL. CDR3 length: 17 amino acids. V was pared by 2 bases and J by 6 bases, with 11 bases of the junction left unmatched. The CDR3 sequence is CASSQPDSGALPGELFF. CDR3 DNA sequence: TGCGCCAGCAGCCAACCTGATAGCGGGGCACTACCCGGGGAGCTGTTTTTT.

CDR3 DNA: TGTGCCAGCAGTCCTAGCGGGGGTGACACCGGGGAGCTGTTTTTT. It is translated as CASSPSGGDTGELFF. The V gene is TRBV6-6, the J gene TRBJ2-2; TRBD2 matches 10 bases. Germline values: CDR1 MNHNY, CDR2 SVGAGI (reference sequence). The CDR3 contains 15 residues. V lost 5 bases, J lost 3 bases, and 3 bases stayed unmatched.

The gene calls are TRBV30 and TRBJ1-3; D is uncertain. The germline CDR1 and CDR2 sequences are GTSNPN and SVGIG (reference sequence). The CDR3 contains 14 residues. V was shortened by 5 bases and J by 0 bases, with 11 bases between the two germline ends. The CDR3 loop reads CAWRATLSGNTIYF. In nucleotides, the CDR3 is TGTGCCTGGCGGGCGACTCTCTCTGGAAACACCATATATTTT.

The sample holds one count of this clone. The chain uses TRBV6-5 and TRBJ2-1, with D hard to call. Trimming pared 0 bases from V and 9 bases from J, leaving 18 bases between. Germline-derived CDR1 and CDR2 are MNHEY and SVGAGI. The CDR3 is 16 amino acids. The CDR3 DNA is TGTGCCAGCAGTTACTCCCGCCCCACAAAAGGCGTTGAGCAGTTCTTC. This encodes CASSYSRPTKGVEQFF.

V and J are TRBV7-9 and TRBJ1-1; unclear D gene. Per the germline V gene, CDR1 is SEHNR and CDR2 is FQNEAQ (reference sequence). The CDR3 length is 13 residues. V shed 2 bases and J shed 0 bases, with 4 bases lying between them. The CDR3 coding sequence is TGTGCCAGCAGCTTAACTATGAACACTGAAGCTTTCTTT. It yields the protein CASSLTMNTEAFF.

This chain connects TRBV3-1 (or the pseudogene TRBV3-2) to TRBJ2-3; TRBD2 aligns across 10 bases. The length of the CDR3 is 18 residues. Unmatched junction bases numbered 11, after V lost 4 bases and J lost 1 base. Germline V gene data show CDR1 as LGHDT and CDR2 as YNNKEL (reference sequence). The CDR3 bases are TGTGCCAGCAGCCCTCAAGCGGGGGGGCCACGACGCACAGATACGCAGTATTTT. Its translation is CASSPQAGGPRRTDTQYF.

The CDR3 is CASSPSDRGPYQPQHF. The CDR3 nucleotides read TGTGCCAGCTCACCCTCGGACAGGGGGCCATATCAGCCCCAGCATTTT. The genes are TRBV18 and TRBJ1-5, with TRBD1 matching 11 bases. The ends lost 3 bases at V and 5 bases at J; junction bases unmatched: 6. Per germline, CDR1 KGHSH and CDR2 LQKENI. The CDR3 runs 16 residues.

In the case of this clone: One junction end does not reproduce the germline sequence, and a read error may be involved. The chain links TRBV2 to TRBJ2-7; a weak D match, TRBD1 (6 bases). This CDR3 is 10 amino acids long. The germline gives CDR1 SNHLY, CDR2 FYNNEI. This CDR3 is CASEGHPLNF. DNA for the CDR3: TGTGCCAGCGAGGGACATCCCTTGAACTTC.

This chain uses TRBV5-1 with TRBJ1-4; TRBD1 might be the D (6 bases). The ends were cut back, 4 bases at V and 3 bases at J, with 13 bases in the middle. CDR1 is SGHRS and CDR2 is YFSETQ in the germline V gene. The CDR3 extends over 15 amino acids. CDR3 nucleotides: TGCGCCAGCAGCCCCCACAGGGAATCTAATGAAAAACTGTTTTTT. It translates to CASSPHRESNEKLFF.

V gene TRBV6-6 combines with J gene TRBJ2-7; D may be TRBD1 or TRBD2 (5 bases each). CDR1 is MNHNY, CDR2 SVGAGI, per germline (reference sequence). The CDR3 contains 14 residues. Trimming pared 6 bases from V and 3 bases from J, leaving 15 bases between. CDR3 region: CASRSRGPLYEQYF. In nucleotides, the CDR3 is TGTGCCAGCAGGTCTAGGGGACCCCTCTACGAGCAGTACTTC.

The chain links TRBV3-1 (or the pseudogene TRBV3-2) to TRBJ2-2; 7 nucleotides align to TRBD1. The germline V gene encodes CDR1 LGHDT and CDR2 YNNKEL (reference sequence). The CDR3 is 14 amino acids. With V trimmed by 8 bases and J by 7 bases, 10 bases remained unmatched. CDR3 amino acids: CASRQGSNIGELFF. The DNA for the CDR3 is TGTGCCAGCCGACAGGGCTCGAATATCGGGGAGCTGTTTTTT.

The chain links TRBV28 to TRBJ2-7; D ambiguous. Trimming stripped 5 bases from V and 0 bases from J, with 11 bases between. The CDR3 length is 14 residues. Germline CDR1 reads MDHEN; CDR2 reads SYDVKM. CDR3 protein: CASSVPINSYEQYF. CDR3 coding DNA: TGTGCCAGCAGTGTACCTATTAACTCCTACGAGCAGTACTTC.

V gene TRBV19 combines with J gene TRBJ1-2; 7 nucleotides align to TRBD1. Germline V gives CDR1 LNHDA, CDR2 SQIVND (reference sequence). Losses at the gene ends were 5 bases for V and 2 bases for J; bases not matched to a gene: 2. The length of the CDR3 is 13 residues. CDR3 sequence reads: CASSLQGNYGYTF. In DNA, the CDR3 is TGTGCCAGTAGTCTACAGGGGAACTATGGCTACACCTTC.

The V call is TRBV12-3 or TRBV12-4, the J call TRBJ2-7; D call uncertain. V lost 5 bases and J lost 7, with 9 bases in between. The CDR3 runs 11 residues. In DNA form, the CDR3 reads TGTGCCAGCAGTGTGGACGTTGAGCAGTACTTC. Residues: CASSVDVEQYF.

The rearrangement links TRBV7-2 to TRBJ2-1; the match to TRBD2 covers 9 bases. V shed 5 bases, J shed 4 bases, and the junction held 9 bases outside the gene matches. The CDR3 has 16 amino acids. CDR1 and CDR2 (germline): SGHTA, FQGNSA. CDR3 residues: CASSKMGAGGYNEQFF. The CDR3 DNA follows: TGTGCCAGCAGCAAAATGGGTGCGGGGGGGTACAATGAGCAGTTCTTC.

The rearrangement links TRBV2 to TRBJ2-3, with D hard to call. This CDR3 spans 15 amino acids. The germline gives CDR1 SNHLY, CDR2 FYNNEI. V lost 2 bases, J lost 2 bases, and 11 bases lay in between. CDR3 in DNA: TGTGCCAGCAGTGAATATGTGCTGCTCACAGATACGCAGTATTTT. Translation: CASSEYVLLTDTQYF.

A single count supports this clone. The rearrangement links TRBV5-1 to TRBJ1-1; D remains unclear. Trimming pared 6 bases from V and 1 base from J, leaving 16 bases between. Germline V gene data show CDR1 as SGHRS and CDR2 as YFSETQ. The CDR3 length is 15 residues. In DNA, the CDR3 is TGCGCCAGCACCTACCTGCGAGGAGGGAACACTGAAGCTTTCTTT. Translating gives CASTYLRGGNTEAFF.